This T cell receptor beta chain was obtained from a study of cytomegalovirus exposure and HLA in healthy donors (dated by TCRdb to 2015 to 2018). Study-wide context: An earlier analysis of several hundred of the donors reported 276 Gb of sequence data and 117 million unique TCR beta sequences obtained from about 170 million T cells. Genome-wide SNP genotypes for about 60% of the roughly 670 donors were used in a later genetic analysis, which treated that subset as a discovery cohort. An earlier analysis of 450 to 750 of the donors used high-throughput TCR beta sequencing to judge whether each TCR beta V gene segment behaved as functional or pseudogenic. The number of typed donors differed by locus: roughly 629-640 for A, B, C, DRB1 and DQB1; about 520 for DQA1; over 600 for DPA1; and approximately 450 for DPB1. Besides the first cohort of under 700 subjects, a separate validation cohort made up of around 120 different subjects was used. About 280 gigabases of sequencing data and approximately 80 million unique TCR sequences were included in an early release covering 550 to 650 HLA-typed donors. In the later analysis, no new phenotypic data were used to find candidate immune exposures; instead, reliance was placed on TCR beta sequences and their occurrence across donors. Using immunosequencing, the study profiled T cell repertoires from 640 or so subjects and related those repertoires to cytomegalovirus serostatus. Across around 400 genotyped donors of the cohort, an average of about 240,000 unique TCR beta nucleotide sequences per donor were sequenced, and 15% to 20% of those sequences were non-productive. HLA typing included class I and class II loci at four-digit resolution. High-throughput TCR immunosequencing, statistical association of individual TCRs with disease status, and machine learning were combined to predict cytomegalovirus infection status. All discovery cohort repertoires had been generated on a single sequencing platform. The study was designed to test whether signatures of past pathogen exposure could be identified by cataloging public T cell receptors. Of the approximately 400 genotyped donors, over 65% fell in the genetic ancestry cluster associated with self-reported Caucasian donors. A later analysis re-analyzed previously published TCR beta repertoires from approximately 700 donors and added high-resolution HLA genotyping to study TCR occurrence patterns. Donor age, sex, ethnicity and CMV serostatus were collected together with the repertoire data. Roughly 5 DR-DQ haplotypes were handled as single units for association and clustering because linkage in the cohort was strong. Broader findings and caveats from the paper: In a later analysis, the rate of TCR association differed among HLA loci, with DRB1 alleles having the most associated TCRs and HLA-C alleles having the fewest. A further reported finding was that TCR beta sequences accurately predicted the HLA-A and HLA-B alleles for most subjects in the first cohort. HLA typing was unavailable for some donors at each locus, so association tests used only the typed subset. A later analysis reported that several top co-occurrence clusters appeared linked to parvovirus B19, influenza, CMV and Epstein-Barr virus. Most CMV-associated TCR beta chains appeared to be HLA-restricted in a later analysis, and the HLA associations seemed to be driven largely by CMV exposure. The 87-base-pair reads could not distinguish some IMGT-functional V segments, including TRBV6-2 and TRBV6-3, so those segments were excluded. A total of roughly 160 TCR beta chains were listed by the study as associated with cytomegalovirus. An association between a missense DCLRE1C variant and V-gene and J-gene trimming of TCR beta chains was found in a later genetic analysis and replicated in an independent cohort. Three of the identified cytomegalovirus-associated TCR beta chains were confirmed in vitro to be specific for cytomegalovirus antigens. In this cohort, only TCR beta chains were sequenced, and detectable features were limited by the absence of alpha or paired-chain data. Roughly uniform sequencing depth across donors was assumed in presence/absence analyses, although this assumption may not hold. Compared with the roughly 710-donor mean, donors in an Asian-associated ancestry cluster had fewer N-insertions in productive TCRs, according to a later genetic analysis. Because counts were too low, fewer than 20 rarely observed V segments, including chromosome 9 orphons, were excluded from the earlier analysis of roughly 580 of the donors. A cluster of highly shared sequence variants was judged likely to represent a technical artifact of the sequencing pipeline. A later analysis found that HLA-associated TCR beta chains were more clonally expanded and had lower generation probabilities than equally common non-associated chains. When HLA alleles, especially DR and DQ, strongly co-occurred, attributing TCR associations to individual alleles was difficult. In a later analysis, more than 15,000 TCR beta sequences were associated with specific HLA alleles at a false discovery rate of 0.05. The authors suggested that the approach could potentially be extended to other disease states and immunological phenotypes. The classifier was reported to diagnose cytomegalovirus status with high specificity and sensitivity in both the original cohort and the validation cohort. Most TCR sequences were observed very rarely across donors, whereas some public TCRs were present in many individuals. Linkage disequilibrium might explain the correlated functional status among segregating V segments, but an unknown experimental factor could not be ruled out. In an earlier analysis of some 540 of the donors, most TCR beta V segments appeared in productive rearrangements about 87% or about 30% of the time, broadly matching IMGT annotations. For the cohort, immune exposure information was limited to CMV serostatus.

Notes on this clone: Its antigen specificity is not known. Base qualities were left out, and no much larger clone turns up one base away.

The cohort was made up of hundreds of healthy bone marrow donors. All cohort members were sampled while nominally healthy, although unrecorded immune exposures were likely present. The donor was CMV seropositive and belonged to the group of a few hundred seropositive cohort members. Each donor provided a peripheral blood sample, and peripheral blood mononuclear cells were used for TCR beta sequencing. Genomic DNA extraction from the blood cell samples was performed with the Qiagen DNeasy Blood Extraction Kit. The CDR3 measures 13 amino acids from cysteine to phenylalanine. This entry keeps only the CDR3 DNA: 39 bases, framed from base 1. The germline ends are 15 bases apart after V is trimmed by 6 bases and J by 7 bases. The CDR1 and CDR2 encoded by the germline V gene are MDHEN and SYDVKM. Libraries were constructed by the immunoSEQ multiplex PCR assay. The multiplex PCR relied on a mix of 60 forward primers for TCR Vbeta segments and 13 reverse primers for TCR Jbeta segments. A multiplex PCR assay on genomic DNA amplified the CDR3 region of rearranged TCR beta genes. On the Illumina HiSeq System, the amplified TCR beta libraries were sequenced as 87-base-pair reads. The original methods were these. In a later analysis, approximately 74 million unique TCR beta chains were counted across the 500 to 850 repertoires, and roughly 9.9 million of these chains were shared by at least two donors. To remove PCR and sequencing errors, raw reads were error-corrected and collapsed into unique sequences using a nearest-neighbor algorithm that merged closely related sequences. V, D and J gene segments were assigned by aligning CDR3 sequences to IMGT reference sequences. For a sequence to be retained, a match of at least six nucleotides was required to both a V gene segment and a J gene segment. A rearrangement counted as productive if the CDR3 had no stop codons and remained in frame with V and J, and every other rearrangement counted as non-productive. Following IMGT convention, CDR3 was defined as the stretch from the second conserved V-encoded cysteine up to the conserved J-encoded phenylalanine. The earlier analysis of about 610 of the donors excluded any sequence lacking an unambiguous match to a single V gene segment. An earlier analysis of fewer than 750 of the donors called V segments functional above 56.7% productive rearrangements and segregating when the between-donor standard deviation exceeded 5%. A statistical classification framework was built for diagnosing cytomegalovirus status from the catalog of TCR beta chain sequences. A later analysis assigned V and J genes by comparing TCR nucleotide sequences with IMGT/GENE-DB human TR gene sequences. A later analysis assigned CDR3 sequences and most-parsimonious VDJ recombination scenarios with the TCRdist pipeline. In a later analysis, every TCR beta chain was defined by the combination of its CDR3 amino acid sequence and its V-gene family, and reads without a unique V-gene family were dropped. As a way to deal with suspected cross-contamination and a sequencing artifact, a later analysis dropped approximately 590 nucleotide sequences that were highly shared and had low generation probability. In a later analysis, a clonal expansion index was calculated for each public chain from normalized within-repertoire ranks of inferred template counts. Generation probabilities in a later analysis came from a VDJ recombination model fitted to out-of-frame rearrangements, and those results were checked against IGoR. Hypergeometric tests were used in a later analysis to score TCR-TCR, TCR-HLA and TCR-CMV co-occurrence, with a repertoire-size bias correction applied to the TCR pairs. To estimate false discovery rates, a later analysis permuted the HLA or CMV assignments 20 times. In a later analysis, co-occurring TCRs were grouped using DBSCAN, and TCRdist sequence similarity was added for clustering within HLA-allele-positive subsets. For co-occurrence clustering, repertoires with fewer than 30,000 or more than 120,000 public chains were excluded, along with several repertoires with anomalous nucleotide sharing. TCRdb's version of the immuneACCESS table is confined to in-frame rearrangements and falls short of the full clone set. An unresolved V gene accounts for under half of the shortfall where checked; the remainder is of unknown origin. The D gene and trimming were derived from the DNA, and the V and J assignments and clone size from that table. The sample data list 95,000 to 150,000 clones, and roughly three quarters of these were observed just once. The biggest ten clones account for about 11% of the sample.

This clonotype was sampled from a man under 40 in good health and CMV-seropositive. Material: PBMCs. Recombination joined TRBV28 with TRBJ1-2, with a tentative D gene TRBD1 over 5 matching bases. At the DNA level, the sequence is TGTGCCAGCAGCCCGGGGGGAGGAGGTGGCTACACCTTC. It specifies CASSPGGGGGYTF.